This entry lists 9 T cell receptor beta chains sequenced from one sample in a study of blood T cell repertoires in COVID-19. The protocol was immunoSEQ multiplex PCR, while the TCRdb copy is restricted to in-frame clones and leaves out a portion. Counted here are some 120,000 clones, roughly 86% occurring once; the ten biggest clones make up under 5%. The sample taken for sequencing was peripheral blood. Source of these receptors: a man aged 35-49 years with acute or convalescent COVID-19.

The rearrangement uses TRBV27 and TRBJ2-7; a weak D match, TRBD2 (6 bases). This CDR3 has 15 amino acids. Germline CDR1 MNHEY, CDR2 SMNVEV (reference sequence). Deletions cut 0 bases from V and 3 bases from J, with 12 bases between. The CDR3 protein is CASSLSPEGDYEQYF. CDR3 nucleotides: TGTGCCAGCAGTTTATCCCCGGAGGGAGACTACGAGCAGTACTTC.

This clone showed up just once. The chain recombines TRBV7-2 with TRBJ2-3, with D perhaps matching TRBD2 (6 bases). This CDR3 is built from 16 residues. The ends were cut back, 1 base at V and 4 bases at J, with 15 bases in the middle. CDR1 and CDR2 (germline): SGHTA, FQGNSA. CDR3 nucleotide sequence: TGTGCCAGCAGCTTAGATGGTGCGGGACGAGCAGATACGCAGTATTTT. It yields the protein CASSLDGAGRADTQYF.

V is TRBV7-8 and J is TRBJ1-2; 9 bases match TRBD1. CDR1 is SGHVS and CDR2 is FQNEAQ in the germline V gene. J gave up 6 bases and V 4 bases, and 15 bases lay outside the gene matches. The CDR3 covers 17 residues. CDR3 in amino acids: CASSYTPTGGEMDGYTF. The CDR3, as DNA: TGTGCCAGCAGCTACACCCCCACAGGGGGCGAGATGGATGGCTACACCTTC.

The sample holds a few counts of this clone. The V gene is TRBV5-1, the J gene TRBJ2-1; D unresolved. The CDR3 covers 15 residues. Germline lookup yields CDR1 SGHRS and CDR2 YFSETQ. V was pared by 0 bases and J by 5 bases, with 12 bases between. The CDR3 reads CASSLAGTPNNEQFF. In DNA form, the CDR3 reads TGCGCCAGCAGCTTGGCCGGTACTCCCAACAATGAGCAGTTCTTC.

The rearrangement links TRBV7-2 to TRBJ1-3; TRBD1 agrees at 9 bases. Trimming at V came to 1 base and at J to 3 bases, leaving 1 base not matched to a gene. The CDR3 loop spans 15 amino acids. From germline, CDR1 is SGHTA and CDR2 FQGNSA. In DNA, the CDR3 is TGTGCCAGCAGCTTAGGGGGACAGGGTGGAAACACCATATATTTT. Amino acids: CASSLGGQGGNTIYF. Full variable domain (outside the CDR3, taken from reference TRBV7-2 and TRBJ1-3): GAGVSQSPSNKVTEKGKDVELRCDPISGHTALYWYRQSLGQGLEFLIYFQGNSAPDKSGLPSDRFSAERTGGSVSTLTIQRTQQEDSAVYLCASSLGGQGGNTIYFGEGSWLTVV.

This clone was recorded only once. The rearrangement links TRBV5-5 to TRBJ1-2, with 10 bases aligning to TRBD1. V was pared by 4 bases and J by 4 bases, with 7 bases of the junction left unmatched. The V gene's germline CDR1 is SGHKS and CDR2 YYEKEE (reference sequence). The CDR3 runs to 15 residues. This CDR3 reads CASSQTGGASYGYTF. Written as DNA, the CDR3 is TGTGCCAGCAGCCAGACAGGGGGCGCCAGCTATGGCTACACCTTC.

The genes are TRBV7-6 and TRBJ1-5, with unresolved D. V dropped 1 base and J dropped 1 base, with 8 bases sitting between them. The CDR3 runs 15 residues. Germline CDR1 reads SGHVS; CDR2 reads FNYEAQ. The CDR3 DNA follows: TGTGCCAGCAGCTTAGGAGGGATGAGCAATCAGCCCCAGCATTTT. This encodes CASSLGGMSNQPQHF.

The chain combines TRBV4-3 with TRBJ1-1; maybe TRBD1 (5 bases). The CDR3 loop spans 15 amino acids. Deletions cut 1 base from V and 6 bases from J, with 15 bases between. In germline, CDR1 is LGHNA, CDR2 YSLEER. CDR3 DNA: TGCGCCAGCAGCCAAGTAGGGGCAAGGATCTCTGAAGCTTTCTTT. Translated, it gives CASSQVGARISEAFF.

There are a few counts of this clone. CDR3 loop: CASSPTGPKNTEAFF. The CDR3 nucleotides read TGTGCCAGCAGCCCAACAGGGCCAAAGAACACTGAAGCTTTCTTT. This chain connects TRBV11-2 to TRBJ1-1; weak D call: TRBD1 (6 bases). Germline assignment: CDR1 SGHAT and CDR2 FQNNGV. The germline V and J ends were trimmed by 5 bases and 1 base, with 14 bases remaining between them. CDR3 length: 15 amino acids.